The 19 T cell receptor beta chains below were found in one sample sequenced in a study of cytomegalovirus exposure and HLA in healthy donors. Vbeta (60) and Jbeta (13) primers were used in the PCR. TCRdb keeps only in-frame clones here, not all; method: immunoSEQ multiplex PCR. The sample carries under 300,000 clones, under 80% recorded once. Sequenced material: PBMCs. The receptors shown here come from a female donor in good health and CMV-seronegative.

This clone was recorded a few times. J is TRBJ2-1 and V is TRBV6-6; the match to TRBD2 covers 13 bases. CDR1 is MNHNY, CDR2 SVGAGI, per germline (reference sequence). There are 16 residues in the CDR3. V trimming: 5 bases; J trimming: 4 bases; junction bases outside the gene matches: 5. DNA for the CDR3: TGTGCCAGCAGTAAGGGACTAGCGGGGATGTACAATGAGCAGTTCTTC. Translated, it gives CASSKGLAGMYNEQFF.

J is TRBJ2-3 and V is TRBV15; 10 bases are shared with TRBD2. The germline CDR1 and CDR2 sequences are LNHNV and YYDKDF (reference sequence). Unmatched junction bases numbered 16, after V lost 4 bases and J lost 9 bases. There are 17 residues in the CDR3. The CDR3 spells CATSNFKREGPSGTQYF. In DNA, the CDR3 is TGTGCCACCAGCAATTTTAAGCGGGAGGGCCCATCAGGCACGCAGTATTTT.

V is TRBV20-1 and J is TRBJ2-5; 7 bases align to TRBD2. This CDR3 region has 11 residues. After removal of 7 bases from V and 6 bases from J, the junction contained 5 bases not matched to a gene. The germline V gene has CDR1 DFQATT and CDR2 SNEGSKA (reference sequence). The CDR3 spells CSEAGRQTQYF. The CDR3 region has the DNA TGCAGTGAAGCGGGGAGGCAGACCCAGTACTTC.

Note on this clone: At one boundary the junction diverges from the germline segment, which might be a read error. This rearrangement joins TRBV6-5 to TRBJ2-5; 10 bases align to TRBD2. CDR1 and CDR2 from the germline V gene are MNHEY and SVGAGI. The CDR3 has 15 amino acids. For the CDR3, the DNA is TGTGCCAACAGTAGGCTAGCGGGAGTTGGGCAGACCCAGTACTTC. Residues: CANSRLAGVGQTQYF.

V is TRBV11-2 and J is TRBJ2-5; 8 positions agree with TRBD1. This CDR3 spans 15 amino acids. CDR1 and CDR2 from the germline V gene are SGHAT and FQNNGV. V was pared by 7 bases and J by 3 bases, with 10 bases of the junction left unmatched. The CDR3: CASTSSQGAKETQYF. The CDR3 DNA follows: TGTGCCAGCACCTCTAGCCAGGGGGCAAAAGAGACCCAGTACTTC.

The gene calls are TRBV19 and TRBJ1-5; a possible D gene is TRBD1 (5 bases). From germline, CDR1 is LNHDA and CDR2 SQIVND (reference sequence). There are 16 residues in the CDR3. V was shortened by 3 bases and J by 0 bases, with 12 bases between the two germline ends. The CDR3 here is CASSIRGTDSNQPQHF. The CDR3 DNA sequence: TGTGCCAGTAGTATTCGGGGGACCGATAGCAATCAGCCCCAGCATTTT.

This clone was found a few times. The rearrangement uses TRBV5-1 and TRBJ2-3; 11 bases match TRBD2. Germline V CDR1 and CDR2: SGHRS, YFSETQ. Trimming removed 1 base from V and 1 base from J; junction bases left unmatched: 2. The CDR3 is 16 residues long. The CDR3 is CASSLLAGGRTDTQYF. CDR3 coding DNA: TGCGCCAGCAGCTTGTTAGCGGGGGGGCGCACAGATACGCAGTATTTT. Full variable domain (remainder filled in from reference TRBV5-1 and TRBJ2-3): KAGVTQTPRYLIKTRGQQVTLSCSPISGHRSVSWYQQTPGQGLQFLFEYFSETQRNKGNFPGRFSGRQFSNSRSEMNVSTLELGDSALYLCASSLLAGGRTDTQYFGPGTRLTVL.

CDR3: CASSWYSGTDTGELFF. CDR3 coding DNA: TGCGCCAGCAGCTGGTATAGCGGGACCGACACCGGGGAGCTGTTTTTT. The chain has TRBV5-1 and TRBJ2-2; 8 positions agree with TRBD2. Trimming cost V 3 bases and J 3 bases; bases outside gene matches: 7. The CDR3 contains 16 residues. Per germline, CDR1 SGHRS and CDR2 YFSETQ.

The chain couples TRBV29-1 to TRBJ2-7, with TRBD1 matching over 10 bases. The CDR3 spans 14 residues. The junction had 12 bases not matched to a gene; V was cut back by 7 bases and J by 6 bases. Per germline, CDR1 SQVTM and CDR2 ANQGSEA. The chain's CDR3 is CSAARDRGPGEQYF. CDR3 DNA: TGCAGCGCAGCCCGGGACAGGGGTCCCGGCGAGCAGTACTTC.

The V gene is TRBV25-1, the J gene TRBJ1-2; 7 bases are a match to TRBD1. The junction had 5 bases not matched to a gene; V was cut back by 2 bases and J by 2 bases. Germline CDR1 is MGHDK and CDR2 is SYGVNS. The CDR3 loop spans 15 amino acids. The CDR3 loop is CASSEARRGNYGYTF. CDR3 DNA sequence: TGTGCCAGCAGTGAAGCGCGCAGGGGGAACTATGGCTACACCTTC.

The sample holds a few counts of this clone. The chain links TRBV28 to TRBJ1-2; the match to TRBD1 covers 9 bases. With V trimmed by 1 base and J by 6 bases, 3 bases remained unmatched. This CDR3 is 14 amino acids long. Germline CDR1 MDHEN, CDR2 SYDVKM. The DNA for the CDR3 is TGTGCCAGCAGTTTATCCGACAGGGGGGATGGCTACACCTTC. Translation gives CASSLSDRGDGYTF.

As regards this clone: Other DNA variants within this sample encode the same CDR3. The gene calls are TRBV5-1 and TRBJ2-5, with D possibly matching TRBD1 (6 bases). The CDR3 is made up of 14 amino acids. V was pared by 1 base and J by 2 bases, with 9 bases between. CDR1 SGHRS and CDR2 YFSETQ come from the germline V gene. CDR3 DNA sequence: TGCGCCAGCAGCTTGATGGGGGCTCAAGAGACCCAGTACTTC. Its protein product is CASSLMGAQETQYF.

This clone occurred a few times. This rearrangement joins TRBV7-9 to TRBJ2-2, with D perhaps TRBD1 (6 bases). V shed 5 bases and J shed 1 base, with 8 bases lying between them. CDR1 is SEHNR and CDR2 is FQNEAQ in the germline V gene (reference sequence). The length of the CDR3 is 14 residues. The CDR3 DNA sequence: TGTGCCAGCAGCCTGGGACAGAACACCGGGGAGCTGTTTTTT. Amino acid sequence: CASSLGQNTGELFF.

This chain joins TRBV21-1 and TRBJ2-5; no check of the table's D call, TRBD2, against the DNA was made. TRBV21-1 is shown as a pseudogene. The CDR3 covers 14 residues. CDR3 nucleotide sequence: TGTGCCAGCAGCGCGACTAGCGGCCAAGAGACCCAGTACTTC. It is translated as CASSATSGQETQYF.

Turning to this clone: The junction and the germline gene differ at one end; a read error may be behind it. V usage is TRBV7-9 and J usage is TRBJ2-7; 9 bases fit TRBD1. Per germline, CDR1 SEHNR and CDR2 FQNEAQ (reference sequence). The length of the CDR3 is 12 residues. The CDR3 here is CSSSQGQGEQYF. The DNA for the CDR3 is TGTTCCAGCAGCCAGGGACAGGGCGAGCAGTACTTC. Based on the CDR3 plus reference TRBV7-9 and TRBJ2-7, the full variable domain is DTGVSQNPRHKITKRGQNVTFRCDPISEHNRLYWYRQTLGQGPEFLTYFQNEAQLEKSRLLSDRFSAERPKGSFSTLEIQRTEQGDSAMYLCSSSQGQGEQYFGPGTRLTVT.

This clone came up once. The chain recombines TRBV5-1 with TRBJ2-1; no definite D call. This CDR3 is built from 13 residues. Between the trimmed V and J ends, which lost 3 bases and 2 bases, there was a span of 6 bases. CDR1 SGHRS and CDR2 YFSETQ come from the germline V gene. This chain's CDR3 is CASSSQTYNEQFF. Here the CDR3 DNA reads TGCGCCAGCAGCTCACAGACCTACAATGAGCAGTTCTTC.

The chain recombines TRBV5-6 with TRBJ2-5; 8 positions agree with TRBD2. Looked up from germline, CDR1 is SGHDT and CDR2 is YYEEEE. The CDR3 runs to 16 residues. Trimming cost V 4 bases and J 4 bases; bases outside gene matches: 12. The CDR3 bases are TGTGCCAGCAGCCGGCCGGCGGGAGGCTCGGGAGAGACCCAGTACTTC. This codes for CASSRPAGGSGETQYF. The complete variable domain, with remaining parts taken from reference TRBV5-6 and TRBJ2-5, reads DAGVTQSPTHLIKTRGQQVTLRCSPKSGHDTVSWYQQALGQGPQFIFQYYEEEERQRGNFPDRFSGHQFPNYSSELNVNALLLGDSALYLCASSRPAGGSGETQYFGPGTRLLVL.

A word on this clone: One junction end does not reproduce the germline sequence, and a read error may be involved. This chain uses TRBV28 with TRBJ2-7, with TRBD1 identical over 9 bases. Germline-derived CDR1 and CDR2 are MDHEN and SYDVKM. The CDR3 is made up of 14 amino acids. The CDR3: CANSLWDRVNEQYF. The CDR3 DNA reads as TGTGCCAACAGTTTATGGGACAGGGTTAACGAGCAGTACTTC.

The chain has TRBV28 and TRBJ1-3; possibly TRBD1 for D (6 bases). CDR1 and CDR2 (germline): MDHEN, SYDVKM. V lost 6 bases and J lost 0, with 12 bases in between. The CDR3 totals 15 residues. As DNA, the CDR3 is TGTGCCAGCAGCTTCGGGGGGCTCTCTGGAAACACCATATATTTT. This translates into CASSFGGLSGNTIYF.